The T cell receptor beta chain described here comes from a study of T cell responses to AZD1222 COVID-19 vaccine (dated by TCRdb to the early 2020s). Study-wide context: A total of 230 to 250 trial participants underwent TCR sequencing, of whom 207 had received two doses of AZD1222 and approximately 25 had received two doses of the MenACWY control vaccine. Enrollment into the trials was organized by age into subgroups of 18-55, 56-69 and 70-plus years, and those subgroups contained roughly 150, 30 and 60 TCR-sequenced participants, respectively. On the study overall, not on this receptor specifically: The vaccine-associated CD4 TCRs covered the entire spike protein, and the dominant responses fell in regions 160-218 and 743-854. Most participants were white British and females outnumbered males, and the authors suggested that clonal diversity may have been underestimated. Reportedly, almost half of the unique spike-specific TCRs recognized epitopes lying outside the regions that are mutated in the B.1.351 and B.1.1.7 variants. No day 14 peak-response samples were available, so repertoires were characterized only after the peak T cell response. Conclusions about previously exposed vaccinees were limited because only six AZD1222 recipients were SARS-CoV-2 seropositive at baseline. In the small 56-69-year group, the increase in depth fell short of significance, most likely because of low power. After two AZD1222 doses, spike-specific TCR breadth and depth were significantly higher than at day 0 and than in MenACWY recipients.

This clone was counted once. This receptor's antigen is unknown. No clone much larger than this one lies a single base away; base qualities are absent. The CDR3 regions of human TCRbeta chains were analyzed by immunosequencing. The study's processing was this. TCRs in the repertoires were compared against a reference library of SARS-CoV-2-specific TCRs that had been generated with the MIRA antigen-specificity platform. Breadth was defined as the fraction of unique TCRs that were SARS-CoV-2-associated. Depth was defined as the fraction of total T cells that were SARS-CoV-2-associated. Using the MIRA data, every spike-specific TCR was mapped to the spike region that the TCR reacted to and assigned to either a CD4 or a CD8 class. Log10-transformed breadth and depth values were compared by one-way ANOVA with Sidak's multiple comparisons tests. In TCRdb, the immuneACCESS table is reduced to in-frame sequences with V and J assigned. These tables do not hold every clone; where another copy was compared, an unresolved V gene accounts for under half, and the others remain unexplained. V, J and clone size are taken as reported in that table, and D and trimming were inferred from the DNA itself. The sample table records more than 150,000 clones; 90% to 95% of these occur just once. Approximately 1.5% of the sample rests with the top ten.

What this sample's time point label stands for: about 28 days (+/-7) after the second vaccine dose. AZD1222 recipients given second doses at about 4 weeks or at about 12 weeks were pooled, since spike-specific TCR depth and breadth were not found to differ between the two schedules. Samples from vaccinated people were obtained from the UK trials COV001 and COV002, which included a single-blind randomized controlled phase 2/3 trial of AZD1222 (ChAdOx1 nCoV-19) in healthy adults. For TCRbeta chain sequencing, PBMC samples from trial participants were taken at day 0 and at day 28 after the second dose. The specimen comprised peripheral blood, sampled 28 days after the second AZD1222 dose. This sequence was found in an adult who received the AZD1222 COVID-19 vaccine.

The nucleotide sequence is TGTGCCAGCAGTCCTAATCTCCGGGGTAATGAAAAACTGTTTTTT. It is translated as CASSPNLRGNEKLFF. Recombination linked TRBV6-5 to TRBJ1-4; a confident D gene designation cannot be given. The germline V gene specifies MNHEY as CDR1 and SVGAGI as CDR2. V was cut back by 5 bases and J by 4 bases, leaving a gap of 14 bases between them. From its cysteine to its phenylalanine, the CDR3 spans 15 amino acids. Kept here is only the CDR3 DNA, which spans 45 bases and is read in frame from base 1.